This TCR beta chain was retrieved from a study of T cell responses to AZD1222 COVID-19 vaccine. Study results and caveats: Repertoire sampling was restricted to post-peak T cell response timepoints. The study found Spike-specific TCR breadth and depth rose after two AZD1222 doses.

Pooling of second doses given at about 4 or about 12 weeks was done. Of note for this clone: Its antigen is unknown.

Germline V lookup: CDR1 SGHAT, CDR2 FQNNGV. This CDR3 region has 16 residues. The V gene lost 1 base and the J gene lost 3 bases, with 12 bases spanning the gap. Method: immunoSEQ multiplex PCR; TCRdb's copy keeps in-frame clones and lacks some. The repertoire has some 84,000 clones, approximately 85% of them found once; the top ten carry around 10%. The sample in question was peripheral blood, obtained 28 days after the second AZD1222 dose. The chain is built from TRBV11-2 and TRBJ2-2; D tentatively fits TRBD1 or TRBD2 (5 bases each). This clonotype originated in an adult who received the AZD1222 COVID-19 vaccine. CDR3 in amino acids: CASSLGRDLHTGELFF. The CDR3 coding sequence is TGTGCCAGCAGCTTAGGCCGGGACCTACACACCGGGGAGCTGTTTTTT.